This TCR beta chain is drawn from a study of blood T cell repertoires in COVID-19. Study as a whole: Donors in the United States, Italy and Spain gave samples during acute or convalescent COVID-19. PBMCs, B-cell-depleted T cells, or T cells were the source of the cDNA or gDNA that made up the material.

CDR1 MNHEY and CDR2 SVGAGI come from the germline V gene. J lost 9 bases, V lost 5 bases, and 7 bases had no gene match. This CDR3 has 15 amino acids. Methods used by the authors: From reference gene primer amplification, estimates of nucleated cell counts were derived. Sequencing was performed with immunoSEQ multiplex PCR; in TCRdb, only in-frame clones are kept and a portion is missing. That table is the source of V, J and clone size, and D and trimming were worked out from the DNA. The table includes under 200,000 clones, approximately 90% detected once. The sample holds one count of this clone. The receptor was isolated from a man between 50 and 59 years old with acute or convalescent COVID-19. The sample consisted of peripheral blood. The chain couples TRBV6-5 to TRBJ2-2; 12 positions agree with TRBD2. The chain's CDR3 is CASSTGTSGLRELFF. CDR3 bases: TGTGCCAGCAGTACTGGGACTAGCGGGCTGCGGGAGCTGTTTTTT.